A selection of T cell receptor beta chains follows, all from one sample in a study of regulatory T cells in long-lasting Graves disease. TCRdb reprocessed the multiplex PCR reads via MiXCR and lists one record per CDR3 protein. The sample lists about half a million distinct CDR3 sequences; 9.5% to 15% were seen once. The same data also contributed to another study, on T cells in Graves' hyperthyroidism and ophthalmopathy.

Sequenced material: peripheral blood mononuclear cells (PBMCs), taken at new diagnosis, from a patient treated with antithyroid drugs. The source of these receptors is a woman between 25 and 40 years old with Graves disease. CDR3s include the opening cysteine and the closing phenylalanine or tryptophan. D genes are given only for firm matches. Clone size is shown for a subset of rows, as once, few, many or a class of expanded clone.

d_gene,j_gene,v_gene,abundance,CDR3nt,CDR3aa
.,TRBJ2-2,TRBV11-2,few,TGTGCCAGCAGCTTAGTAGTAGGGTACACCGGGGAGCTGTTTTTT,CASSLVVGYTGELFF
TRBD1,TRBJ1-1,TRBV24-1,many,TGTGCCACCGGGGACAGGTTCGGGACTGAAGCTTTCTTT,CATGDRFGTEAFF
.,TRBJ2-1,TRBV5-1,many,TGCGCCAGCAGCCAGATAGCGGTTAGCTCCTACAATGAGCAGTTCTTC,CASSQIAVSSYNEQFF
.,TRBJ2-3,TRBV13,many,TGTGCCAGCAGCAACCGGGACTTCACAGATACGCAGTATTTT,CASSNRDFTDTQYF
.,TRBJ2-1,TRBV9,many,TGTGCCAGCAGCGTACGGGGACGCGATGAGCAGTTCTTC,CASSVRGRDEQFF
TRBD1,TRBJ2-1,TRBV2,many,TGTGCCAGCAGCGAACATTTGGGACAGCTCTACAATGAGCAGTTCTTC,CASSEHLGQLYNEQFF
TRBD2,TRBJ2-2,TRBV19,few,TGTGCCAGTAGTCCCAGGATAGCGGGGGGGAACACCGGGGAGCTGTTTTTT,CASSPRIAGGNTGELFF
.,TRBJ1-1,TRBV11-1,few,TGTGCCAGCAGCTTGGCAGGGATGTCGAACACTGAAGCTTTCTTT,CASSLAGMSNTEAFF
.,TRBJ2-3,TRBV11-2,many,TGTGCCAGCAGCTCTTCGTTTCGGACAGGCACAGATACGCAGTATTTT,CASSSSFRTGTDTQYF
TRBD2,TRBJ2-2,TRBV11-3,few,TGTGCCAGCAGCGCAGGGGAGCGGGAGTGGTACACCGGGGAGCTGTTTTTT,CASSAGEREWYTGELFF
.,TRBJ1-1,TRBV6-6,many,TGTGCCAGCAGTTACTCGTTATATGGGGCTATCAGTACTGAAGCTTTCTTT,CASSYSLYGAISTEAFF
.,TRBJ2-7,TRBV12-3/TRBV12-4,many,TGTGCCAGCAGTTTGCTTCCCCACGAGCAGTACTTC,CASSLLPHEQYF
TRBD2,TRBJ2-1,TRBV11-2,many,TGTGCCAGCAGCTTAGGGGGGACTAGCGGGAGTCCCTCCTACAATGAGCAGTTCTTC,CASSLGGTSGSPSYNEQFF
.,TRBJ2-7,TRBV11-2,many,TGTGCCAGCAGCTTAGTGGCAGCATCCTACGAGCAGTACTTC,CASSLVAASYEQYF
.,TRBJ1-5,TRBV2,many,TGTGCCAGCAGACGGGACACAATTCTTAATCAGCCCCAGCATTTT,CASRRDTILNQPQHF
TRBD2,TRBJ2-1,TRBV29-1,many,TGCAGCGTTGAAGGGACTAGCGGGAGTTTGAATGAGCAGTTCTTC,CSVEGTSGSLNEQFF
.,TRBJ1-1,TRBV7-2,few,TGTGCCAGCAGCTTATTCCCGTCTGAAGCTTTCTTT,CASSLFPSEAFF
.,TRBJ2-2,TRBV7-2,many,TGTGCCAGCAGCTTACCCAGGGGCGGGGAGCTGTTTTTT,CASSLPRGGELFF
TRBD1,TRBJ1-6,TRBV11-2,many,TGTGCCAGCTCTGACAGGGGAAGGTATTCACCCCTCCACTTT,CASSDRGRYSPLHF
.,TRBJ2-3,TRBV5-5,few,TGTGCCAGCAGCCGTCTAGCGACAGATACGCAGTATTTT,CASSRLATDTQYF
.,TRBJ2-5,TRBV28,many,TGTGCCAGCAGCATTCCGCGGGACCTGGGAGAGACCCAGTACTTC,CASSIPRDLGETQYF
.,TRBJ2-1,TRBV20-1,many,TGCAGTGCTAGAGATCCGGGGAGGGAGCAGTTCTTC,CSARDPGREQFF
.,TRBJ2-3,TRBV20-1,many,TGCAGTGCTCCCCCCCCGGCGGGAAGGCCAGATACGCAGTATTTT,CSAPPPAGRPDTQYF
.,TRBJ2-1,TRBV7-2,many,TGTGCCAGCAGCTCTAATCCCCTCGGGGAGCAGTTCTTC,CASSSNPLGEQFF
TRBD2,TRBJ2-1,TRBV5-1,many,TGCGCCAGCAGCTTGGGGGGGGGTGTCCCGCATGAGCAGTTCTTC,CASSLGGGVPHEQFF
.,TRBJ1-4,TRBV6-1,.,TGTGCCAGCACCCCCGGGGTTGTAGGTGAAAAACTGTTTTTT,CASTPGVVGEKLFF
.,TRBJ2-7,TRBV2,many,TGTGCCAGCAGTGCGTTAAGGGTTGCGCAGTACTTC,CASSALRVAQYF
.,TRBJ2-3,TRBV2,many,TGTGCCAGCACGGGCACGGGTACAGATACGCAGTATTTT,CASTGTGTDTQYF
.,TRBJ1-3,TRBV29-1,many,TGCAGCGTTGTGCCCACTGGAAACACCATATATTTT,CSVVPTGNTIYF
.,TRBJ1-1,TRBV27,many,TGTGCCAGCAGTTTGACTTTCGGACAGATGAACACTGAAGCTTTCTTT,CASSLTFGQMNTEAFF
TRBD1,TRBJ1-1,TRBV5-4,few,TGTGCCAGCAGCTTGTCGGGACAGGGGCGGACTGAAGCTTTCTTT,CASSLSGQGRTEAFF
TRBD1,TRBJ2-7,TRBV19,few,TGTGCCAGTAGTATACAAAAAATAGCCGGGACAGGGGCCCTCTACGAGCAGTACTTC,CASSIQKIAGTGALYEQYF
TRBD2,TRBJ2-3,TRBV4-3,many,TGCGCCAGCAGCTTGGGACTAGCGGGAGGAGCGCAGTATTTT,CASSLGLAGGAQYF
.,TRBJ1-1,TRBV6-1,many,TGTGCCAGCAGTGAAGTGGCCCAATACACTGAAGCTTTCTTT,CASSEVAQYTEAFF
TRBD2,TRBJ2-5,TRBV10-1,few,TGCGCCAGCAAGACTAGCGGGAGGGAAGAGACCCAGTACTTC,CASKTSGREETQYF
TRBD1,TRBJ1-1,TRBV29-1,few,TGCAGCGTTGCGGACAGGGAGGAAGCTTTCTTT,CSVADREEAFF
TRBD1,TRBJ1-1,TRBV18,many,TGTGCCAGCTCACCTCCCGGGACAGGTAATGAAGCTTTCTTT,CASSPPGTGNEAFF
TRBD1,TRBJ1-2,TRBV6-5,few,TGTGCCAGCAGTTATAGACAGGGGGACTATGGCTACACCTTC,CASSYRQGDYGYTF
.,TRBJ2-1,TRBV19,.,TGTGCCAGTAGTCGGGACAGCGGGCTAGCCCACCCCTACAATGAGCAGTTCTTC,CASSRDSGLAHPYNEQFF
.,TRBJ1-1,TRBV5-1,many,TGCGCCAGCAGCTTTTACCTTACAGGGAACACTGAAGCTTTCTTT,CASSFYLTGNTEAFF